This entry features one TCR beta chain sequence. This clone's antigen is unknown. Base qualities are missing; no much larger clone stands one base away. Using the deep immunoSEQ assay, multiplex PCR amplified TCR CDR3 regions from genomic DNA. For each cell subset, the extracted genomic DNA was distributed evenly across all wells of several immunoSEQ 96-well plates, and each plate served as one replicate. Each replicate PCR for sorted subsets received roughly 0.2 ug genomic DNA, equal to about 30,000 T cell genomes. Purified libraries were quantified with a Qubit 3.0 fluorometer, sized on a Bioanalyzer 2100, and re-quantified with the KAPA Library Quantification kit. Every immunoSEQ 96-well plate was sequenced on a separate single-read 150-cycle Illumina NextSeq 550 flow cell. Regarding the original processing steps: Because the immunoSEQ output held only junctional sequences and lacked quality scores, the filtering could not match the filtering applied to full-length reads. Sequences were annotated with PyIR, a Python wrapper for IgBLAST v1.9, using IMGT germline references to assign V/J genes and CDR3. Reads were removed for weak V/J assignments (E-value above 1e-6), missing CDR3, stop codons, out-of-frame junctions, or ambiguous translated residues. V3J clonotypes were defined as sequences sharing an identical inferred V gene, J gene, and CDR3 amino acid sequence. The percentage overlap between two repertoires was calculated by dividing the number of shared unique clonotypes by the size of the smaller repertoire. RTK rarefaction, the Chao1 estimator, and Recon v2.1 estimates of unobserved clonotypes were used to assess repertoire richness. Generation probabilities for all TCRbeta clonotypes obtained by the gDNA method from a handful of donors were computed using OLGA. Drawn from immuneACCESS, this table holds only the in-frame rearrangements with V and J called that TCRdb kept. Clones are partly lost; checked studies trace under half to an unresolved V gene and leave the rest unexplained. The DNA gave D and trimming, while V, J and clone size come from that table. This sample lists millions of clones; approximately 93% were detected once. About 0.37% of the sample lies in the top ten.

This sample was taken from a study of shared clonotypes between healthy human individuals (dated by TCRdb to about 2020). Notes on the research overall: The cohort included a few men and a couple of women between 18 and 49 years of age. For each donor, CD4 naive and CD4 memory were each run on three plates, CD8 naive on two plates, and CD8 memory on one plate. To increase sequencing depth and limit assay-specific biases, TCR repertoire library preparation and sequencing were carried out by different laboratories using diverse techniques. Leukapheresis yielded between about 0.85 and 10 billion PBMCs per donor. To estimate repertoire size and how much clonotype sharing occurs between individuals, the study deeply sequenced the blood TCR repertoires of 4 to 6 healthy adults.

The donors were healthy, HIV-negative adults who had no recently reported acute infections or vaccinations. Every donor was a Caucasian adult residing in Nashville, Tennessee, USA. CD4+ T cells were enriched by magnetic negative selection, after which naive cells were positively selected on CD45RA and the negative fraction was taken as the memory subset. Blood was collected by leukapheresis, and PBMCs were isolated by Ficoll-Histopaque density gradient centrifugation and then cryopreserved in liquid nitrogen vapor phase. Purity and quantity of every magnetically sorted T cell population were checked by analytical flow cytometry. From each sorted fraction, genomic DNA was isolated and quantified by UV absorbance on a Nanodrop 2000c. What the research found in general, with its limitations: Rarefaction of sorted-subset datasets indicated incomplete sequencing despite the large sequencing depth. The small number of donors limited the genetic and exposure-history diversity represented. Only blood was sampled, and tissue TCR repertoires likely differ from those in blood. Compared with non-shared clonotypes, the clonotypes found in all four sorted-subset donors had higher generation probabilities. Based on pairwise subsampling, the degree of clonotype sharing among donors was expected to be affected by sequencing depth. Sharing across a few donors was observed for about 5% of naive CD4, around 3.5% of naive CD8, 2.3% of memory CD4, and over 0.3% of memory CD8 clonotypes. Naive subsets generally had larger estimated clonotype richness than memory subsets did.

The clonotype was recovered from a man between 18 and 35 years old in good health. Some clones in this sample may be carry-over from other donors' samples. Sequencing input: naive CD4+ T cells from PBMCs. The cell subset or site label for this specimen denotes: CD45RA+ positively selected.

The CDR3 sequence is CASSSPGLAGTGELFF. The DNA is as follows: TGTGCCAGCAGTTCCCCGGGACTAGCGGGCACCGGGGAGCTGTTTTTT. This sequence uses TRBV6-6 and TRBJ2-2, with TRBD2 matching 12 junction bases. V loses 4 bases at its end and J loses 4 bases; junction bases beyond the gene matches: 4. Per the germline V gene (reference sequence), MNHNY is the CDR1 and SVGAGI is the CDR2. From its cysteine to its phenylalanine, the CDR3 spans 16 amino acids. The read is trimmed to its CDR3 DNA, 48 bases read in frame from base 1.